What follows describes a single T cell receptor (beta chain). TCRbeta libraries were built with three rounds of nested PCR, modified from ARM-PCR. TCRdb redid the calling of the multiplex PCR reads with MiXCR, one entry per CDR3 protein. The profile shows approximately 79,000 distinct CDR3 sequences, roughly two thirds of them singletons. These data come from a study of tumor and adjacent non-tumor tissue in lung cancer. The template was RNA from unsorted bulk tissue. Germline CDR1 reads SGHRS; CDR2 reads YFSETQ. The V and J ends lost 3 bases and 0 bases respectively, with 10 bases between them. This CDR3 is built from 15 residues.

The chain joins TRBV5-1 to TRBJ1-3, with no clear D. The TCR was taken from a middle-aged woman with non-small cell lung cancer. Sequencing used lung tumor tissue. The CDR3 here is CASSSDGYSGNTIYF. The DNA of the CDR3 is TGCGCCAGCAGCTCCGACGGATACTCTGGAAACACCATATATTTT.